The entry below gives a single T cell receptor (beta chain) sequence along with its context. Its matching antigen is unknown. Patients had chemo-refractory metastatic non-small-cell lung cancer and received focal radiation plus CTLA-4 blockade that used ipilimumab. This sample was included in a study of radiotherapy plus CTLA-4 blockade in lung cancer. Study-wide background: Objective responses occurred in about a sixth of patients; about 31% had disease control. Overall study results and limits: TCR clones of tumor origin grew in blood after radiotherapy plus ipilimumab. Interferon-beta, together with early blood T cell clone dynamics, reportedly best predicted response.

Sequencing was performed with immunoSEQ multiplex PCR; in TCRdb, only in-frame clones are kept and a portion is missing. The table shows tens of thousands of clones, with 79% occurring only once. The CDR3 spans 16 residues. Germline values: CDR1 MNHEY, CDR2 SMNVEV (reference sequence). The V gene lost 3 bases and the J gene lost 0 bases, with 12 bases spanning the gap. V is TRBV27 and J is TRBJ2-1; D is unresolved. This receptor was identified in a human donor with non-small cell lung cancer who had a complete response to radiotherapy plus ipilimumab. The sequenced sample was peripheral blood, obtained from a patient treated with radiotherapy plus ipilimumab. CDR3 in amino acids: CASSFRARSSYNEQFF. The CDR3 DNA follows: TGTGCCAGCAGTTTCCGAGCGCGAAGCTCCTACAATGAGCAGTTCTTC.